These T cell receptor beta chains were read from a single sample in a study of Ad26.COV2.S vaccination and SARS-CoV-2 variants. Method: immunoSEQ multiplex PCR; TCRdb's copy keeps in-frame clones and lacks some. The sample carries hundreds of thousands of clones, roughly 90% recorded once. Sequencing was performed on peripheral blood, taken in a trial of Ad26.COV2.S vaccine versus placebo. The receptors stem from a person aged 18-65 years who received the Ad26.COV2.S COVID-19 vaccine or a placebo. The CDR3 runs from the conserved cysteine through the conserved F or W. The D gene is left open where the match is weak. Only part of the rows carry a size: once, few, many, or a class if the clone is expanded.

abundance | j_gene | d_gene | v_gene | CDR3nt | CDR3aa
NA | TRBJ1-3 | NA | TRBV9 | TGTGCCAGCAGCGGCATGGGGCTGGGAGTCAAAAACACCATATATTTT | CASSGMGLGVKNTIYF
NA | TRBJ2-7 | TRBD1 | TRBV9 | TGTGCCAGCAGCGCCGGGACAGGGCTTTACTACGAGCAGTACTTC | CASSAGTGLYYEQYF
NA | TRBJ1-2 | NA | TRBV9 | TGTGCCAGCAGCGCGAGAATTGCGGGGGCCGCTCCCTATGGCTACACCTTC | CASSARIAGAAPYGYTF
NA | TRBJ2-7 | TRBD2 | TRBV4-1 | TGCGCCAGCAGCCAAGGACTAGCGGCCAACTACGAGCAGTACTTC | CASSQGLAANYEQYF
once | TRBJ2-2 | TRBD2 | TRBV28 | TGTGCCAGCAGTTTGGGTGCGGGAGTCGACACCGGGGAGCTGTTTTTT | CASSLGAGVDTGELFF
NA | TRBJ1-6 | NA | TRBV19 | TGTGCCAGTAGTGGGAAGGGGGGCTCCTATAATTCACCCCTCCACTTT | CASSGKGGSYNSPLHF
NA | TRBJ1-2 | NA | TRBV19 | TGTGCCAGTAGTATGGGTGTGGGGATTCGTGGCTACACCTTC | CASSMGVGIRGYTF
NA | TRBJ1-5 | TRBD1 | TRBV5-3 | TGTGCCAGAAGCGCCGGACAGGGTAACAATCAGCCCCAGCATTTT | CARSAGQGNNQPQHF
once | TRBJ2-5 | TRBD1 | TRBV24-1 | TGTGCCACTTGCGGACAGGGAAGCCAAGAGACCCAGTACTTC | CATCGQGSQETQYF
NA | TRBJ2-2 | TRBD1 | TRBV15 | TGTGCCACCAGCGTCCCGGGACAGGCGGTAGCGAACACCGGGGAGCTGTTTTTT | CATSVPGQAVANTGELFF
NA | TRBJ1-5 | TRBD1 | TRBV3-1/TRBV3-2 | TGTGCCAGCAGCCAAGATTTATGTTCGGGACAGGGGCCGCCGTTCCAAATGGCCCAGCATTTT | CASSQDLCSGQGPPFQMAQHF
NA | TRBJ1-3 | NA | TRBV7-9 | TGTGCCAGCAGCTTAGACAGGGATGGAAACACCATATATTTT | CASSLDRDGNTIYF
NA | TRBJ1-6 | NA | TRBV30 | TGTGCCTGGAGCCTCGGGGGGAGCCGAAGTACTTATTCACCCCTCCACTTT | CAWSLGGSRSTYSPLHF
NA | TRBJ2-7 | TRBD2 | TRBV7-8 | TGTGCCAGCAGCTTAGAAAGGACTAGCGGGAGCGGGTACGAGCAGTACTTC | CASSLERTSGSGYEQYF
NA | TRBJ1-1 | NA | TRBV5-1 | TGCGCCAGCAGCTTGGAAGTGAACACTGAAGCTTTCTTT | CASSLEVNTEAFF
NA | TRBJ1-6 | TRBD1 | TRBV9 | TGTGCCAGCACTTGGGACAGGGACTCACCCCTCCACTTT | CASTWDRDSPLHF
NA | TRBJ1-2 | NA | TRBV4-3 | TGCGCCAGCAGCCAAGATCGTGCGGGCCCTAACGATGGCTACACCTTC | CASSQDRAGPNDGYTF
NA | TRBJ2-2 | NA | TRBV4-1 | TGCGCCAGCGGGAGAACCGGGGAGCTGTTTTTT | CASGRTGELFF
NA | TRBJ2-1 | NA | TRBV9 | TGTGCCAGCAGCGTAGTGAGCGGGCCCCACAATGAGCAGTTCTTC | CASSVVSGPHNEQFF
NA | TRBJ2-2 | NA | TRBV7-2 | TGTGCCAGCAGCCCTTCGGGACGTCTAACCGGGGAGCTGTTTTTT | CASSPSGRLTGELFF
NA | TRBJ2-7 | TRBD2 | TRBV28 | TGTGCCAGCAGTTTAGAGAGTTTGTTCGCTAGCGGGAGTACCCCCTACGAGCAGTACTTC | CASSLESLFASGSTPYEQYF
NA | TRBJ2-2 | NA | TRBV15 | TGTGCCACCAGCAGAGAAGGGGTGTCCGGGGAGCTGTTTTTT | CATSREGVSGELFF
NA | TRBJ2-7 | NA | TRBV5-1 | TGCGCCAGCTGCCGGGACACTAAGAGGTCCTACGAGCAGTACTTC | CASCRDTKRSYEQYF
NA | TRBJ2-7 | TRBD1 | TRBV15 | TGTGCCACCAGCAGAGAGCAGGGGGCATACGAGCAGTACTTC | CATSREQGAYEQYF
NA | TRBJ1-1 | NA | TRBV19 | TGTGCCAGTAGTGTAATGGCGGGACCGACCCACACTGAAGCTTTCTTT | CASSVMAGPTHTEAFF
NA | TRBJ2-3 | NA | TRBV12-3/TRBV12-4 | TGTGCCAGCAGTTTAGCGCGGGATACGCAGTATTTT | CASSLARDTQYF
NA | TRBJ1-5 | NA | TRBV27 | TGTGCCAGCAGTTTCCTGCTCGACCCCGGTAAGATACAGCCCCAGCATTTT | CASSFLLDPGKIQPQHF
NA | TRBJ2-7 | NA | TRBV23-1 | TGCTTTCCCCTACAGTTCTACGAGCAGTACTTC | CFPLQFYEQYF
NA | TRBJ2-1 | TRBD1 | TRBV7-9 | TGTGCCAGCAGCTCGACAGGGTGGAATGAGCAGTTCTTC | CASSSTGWNEQFF
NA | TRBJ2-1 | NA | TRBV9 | TGTGCCAGCAGCGTAGGAGTCTACTCCTACAATGAGCAGTTCTTC | CASSVGVYSYNEQFF
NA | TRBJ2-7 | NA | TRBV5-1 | TGCGCCAGCATGGGGAGCTCCTACGAGCAGTACTTC | CASMGSSYEQYF
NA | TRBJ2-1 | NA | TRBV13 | TGTGCCAGCAGCTTAGCTGGGAGCTCCTACAATGAGCAGTTCTTC | CASSLAGSSYNEQFF
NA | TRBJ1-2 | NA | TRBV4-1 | TGCGCCAGCAGCCAAGCATTGAGTGACGAACCTAACTATGGCTACACCTTC | CASSQALSDEPNYGYTF
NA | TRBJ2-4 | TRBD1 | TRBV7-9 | TGTGCCAGCAGCTTAGGTTCAGACAGGGAATTTGGAAACATTCAGTACTTC | CASSLGSDREFGNIQYF
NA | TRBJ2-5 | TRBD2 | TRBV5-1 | TGCGCCAGCAGCGCTAGCGGGACTCAAGAGACCCAGTACTTC | CASSASGTQETQYF
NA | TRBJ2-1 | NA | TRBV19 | TGTGCCAGTAGTATTTTAGGCCGTGGGGGCGGCGGTGAGCAGTTCTTC | CASSILGRGGGGEQFF